The 13 T cell receptor beta chains below all came from one sample that was sequenced in a study of cytomegalovirus exposure and HLA in healthy donors. In the PCR, 60 Vbeta and 13 Jbeta primers were used. TCRdb's copy holds only in-frame clones and misses some; the assay was immunoSEQ multiplex PCR. In the table there are roughly 200,000 clones, over 65% of which are singletons. Sequences were obtained from PBMCs. Every receptor here comes from a woman younger than 45 in good health and CMV-seronegative.

Worth noting for this clone: This same CDR3 is encoded by further DNA sequences in the sample. The CDR3 DNA reads TGTGCCAGCAGTGGACAGAGCTACGAGCAGTACTTC. It yields the protein CASSGQSYEQYF. This chain joins TRBV2 and TRBJ2-7, with D perhaps matching TRBD1 (5 bases). Germline V gene sequence: CDR1 SNHLY, CDR2 FYNNEI. The CDR3 sequence is 12 residues long. The V gene lost 4 bases and the J gene lost 3 bases, with 7 bases spanning the gap. Full variable domain (remainder filled in from reference TRBV2 and TRBJ2-7): EPEVTQTPSHQVTQMGQEVILRCVPISNHLYFYWYRQILGQKVEFLVSFYNNEISEKSEIFDDQFSVERPDGSNFTLKIRSTKLEDSAMYFCASSGQSYEQYFGPGTRLTVT.

The genes are TRBV7-8 and TRBJ2-1, with TRBD2 identical over 9 bases. V trimming: 1 base; J trimming: 10 bases; junction bases outside the gene matches: 2. This CDR3 has 13 residues. Germline-derived CDR1 and CDR2 are SGHVS and FQNEAQ. The CDR3 sequence: CASSLDLAGEQFF. The CDR3 nucleotides read TGTGCCAGCAGCTTAGATCTAGCGGGGGAGCAGTTCTTC.

The rearrangement uses TRBV5-6 and TRBJ1-5; D unresolved. CDR1 is SGHDT and CDR2 is YYEEEE in the germline V gene. V was cut by 5 bases and J by 1 base, with 10 bases left in between. CDR3 length: 14 amino acids. The CDR3 DNA sequence: TGTGCCAGCAGGGAGGGCGGGAGCAATCAGCCCCAGCATTTT. Translating it yields CASREGGSNQPQHF.

J is TRBJ2-4 and V is TRBV7-9; 11 positions match TRBD2. V shed 5 bases and J 7 bases; nucleotides not matched to a gene: 19. CDR3 length: 19 amino acids. The germline CDR1 and CDR2 sequences are SEHNR and FQNEAQ (reference sequence). The CDR3 DNA sequence: TGTGCCAGCAGCCCTAGGGGTCCTACTAGCGGGAGCCTGAGGAACATTCAGTACTTC. It yields the protein CASSPRGPTSGSLRNIQYF.

Here the CDR3 DNA reads TGTGCCAGCAGGAGGTTGACAGTGGAAAAACTGTTTTTT. This sequence encodes CASRRLTVEKLFF. This chain uses TRBV6-1 with TRBJ1-4, with D perhaps matching TRBD1 (5 bases). Germline assignment: CDR1 MNHNS and CDR2 SASEGT. The V end was cut by 6 bases, the J end by 8 bases, with 13 bases between. The CDR3 is made up of 13 amino acids.

A few counts support this clone. The gene calls are TRBV27 and TRBJ1-6; no definite D call. The V and J ends lost 6 bases and 1 base respectively, with 4 bases between them. The germline gives CDR1 MNHEY, CDR2 SMNVEV (reference sequence). The CDR3 extends over 13 amino acids. The CDR3 coding sequence is TGTGCCAGCAGCCCTTCCTATAATTCACCCCTCCACTTT. This translates into CASSPSYNSPLHF.

The count of this clone is one. The rearrangement uses TRBV6-5 and TRBJ1-5, with D perhaps matching TRBD1 (6 bases). Germline values: CDR1 MNHEY, CDR2 SVGAGI. The CDR3 has 16 residues. V gave up 2 bases and J gave up 3 bases, with 14 bases separating them. As DNA, the CDR3 is TGTGCCAGCAGTTACGCGTACAGGGCCCACAATCAGCCCCAGCATTTT. Translating gives CASSYAYRAHNQPQHF.

The genes are TRBV7-2 and TRBJ2-3; D is possibly TRBD2 (6 bases). This CDR3 comprises 16 residues. The germline V and J ends were trimmed by 6 bases and 4 bases, with 20 bases remaining between them. Per the germline V gene, CDR1 is SGHTA and CDR2 is FQGNSA. The CDR3 here is CASRPGGGTYPDTQYF. CDR3 DNA sequence: TGTGCCAGCAGACCCGGGGGTGGTACCTATCCAGATACGCAGTATTTT.

The chain is built from TRBV6-4 and TRBJ2-2, with 11 bases fitting TRBD1. There are 16 residues in the CDR3. The J segment lost 6 bases and the V segment lost 4 bases, leaving 7 bases of the junction unmatched. The germline V gene encodes CDR1 MRHNA and CDR2 SNTAGT. DNA of the CDR3: TGTGCCAGCAGTGTCGGACAGGGGGCTTCTGCCGGGGAGCTGTTTTTT. This gives the protein CASSVGQGASAGELFF.

This clone was counted a single time. This chain uses TRBV18 with TRBJ1-1; D gene unclear. Trimming left V 2 bases short and J 6 bases short, with 10 bases between. This CDR3 is built from 13 residues. The germline gives CDR1 KGHSH, CDR2 LQKENI. The CDR3, as DNA: TGTGCCAGCTCACCAAGGAGAGACCCTGAAGCTTTCTTT. Translated, it gives CASSPRRDPEAFF.

The chain employs TRBV4-2 and TRBJ1-1; D unclear. CDR1 is LGHNA and CDR2 is YNFKEQ in the germline V gene. The CDR3 spans 14 residues. V was clipped by 4 bases and J by 2 bases, with 11 bases between them. The CDR3 nucleotides are TGTGCCAGCAGCCCTGCGGGGTTTAACACTGAAGCTTTCTTT. This translates into CASSPAGFNTEAFF.

This chain links TRBV5-1 with TRBJ2-2, with D uncertain. In germline, CDR1 is SGHRS, CDR2 YFSETQ. The length of the CDR3 is 12 residues. Trimming removed 2 bases at V and 4 bases at J, with 3 bases between. CDR3 nucleotides: TGCGCCAGCAGCTTCAGCACCGGGGAGCTGTTTTTT. Its protein product is CASSFSTGELFF.

This clone was picked up a small number of times. The same CDR3 can be traced to other DNA sequences in this sample. This chain links TRBV11-3 with TRBJ2-3; 8 nucleotides match TRBD2. Germline V CDR1 and CDR2: SGHNT, YENEEA. The CDR3 has 14 residues. V lost 3 bases, J lost 1 base, and 0 bases stayed unmatched. CDR3 region: CASSFSGGTDTQYF. In DNA, the CDR3 is TGTGCCAGCAGCTTTAGCGGGGGCACAGATACGCAGTATTTT.